This entry describes one T cell receptor beta chain. The target antigen is unknown. The protocol was immunoSEQ multiplex PCR, while the TCRdb copy is restricted to in-frame clones and leaves out a portion. The sample has some 120,000 clones, over 75% seen once. The sample is drawn from a study of T cell responses to AZD1222 COVID-19 vaccine. Study-level results: A reported finding is that nearly half of spike-specific TCRs target unmutated variant regions. The donors showed a predominance of white British ancestry and of females, with possible underestimation of clonal diversity.

The junction had 4 bases not matched to a gene; V was cut back by 3 bases and J by 5 bases. The length of the CDR3 is 14 residues. Germline V lookup: CDR1 SGDLS, CDR2 YYNGEE. V is TRBV9 and J is TRBJ2-5, with 10 bases identical to TRBD2. This specimen consisted of peripheral blood, obtained on day 0 of MenACWY control vaccination. This clonotype was obtained from an adult in good health. CDR3 region: CASSGGTSAETQYF. The CDR3 bases are TGTGCCAGCAGCGGCGGGACTAGCGCTGAGACCCAGTACTTC. The full variable domain, in which reference TRBV9 and TRBJ2-5 provide the parts outside the CDR3, is DSGVTQTPKHLITATGQRVTLRCSPRSGDLSVYWYQQSLDQGLQFLIQYYNGEERAKGNILERFSAQQFPDLHSELNLSSLELGDSALYFCASSGGTSAETQYFGPGTRLLVL.